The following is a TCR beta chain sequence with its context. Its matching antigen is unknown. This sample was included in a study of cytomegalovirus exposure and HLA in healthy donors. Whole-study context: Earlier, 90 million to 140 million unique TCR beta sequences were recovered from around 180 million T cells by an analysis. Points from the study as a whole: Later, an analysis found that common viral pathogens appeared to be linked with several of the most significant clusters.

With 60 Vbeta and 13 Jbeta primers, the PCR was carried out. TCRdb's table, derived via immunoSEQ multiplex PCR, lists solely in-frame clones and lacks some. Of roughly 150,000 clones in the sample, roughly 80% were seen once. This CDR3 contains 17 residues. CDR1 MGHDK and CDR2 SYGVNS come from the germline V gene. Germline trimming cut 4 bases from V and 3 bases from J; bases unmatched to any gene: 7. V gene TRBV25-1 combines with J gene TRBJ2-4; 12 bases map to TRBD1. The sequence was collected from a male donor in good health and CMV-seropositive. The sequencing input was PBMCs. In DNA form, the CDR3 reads TGTGCCAGCAGTGTTCCGGGACAGGGGGCTGTCAAAAACATTCAGTACTTC. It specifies CASSVPGQGAVKNIQYF.